Following are 3 T cell receptor beta chains from one sample sequenced in a study of spatial heterogeneity in lung cancer. Time point reported: sample taken at primary tumor resection. Unsorted whole RNA from tumor, nontumor lung or frozen PBMC underwent sequencing. TCRdb analysed the 5' RACE reads with MiXCR anew, one entry per CDR3 protein. The sample lists approximately 49,000 distinct CDR3 sequences; less than 6% were seen once. The specimen comprised PBMCs, sampled at surgery. Every receptor here comes from a male donor with early-stage non-small cell lung cancer.

This clonotype was picked up many times. The chain couples TRBV5-1 to TRBJ1-1, with 12 bases fitting TRBD1. Germline loops: CDR1 SGHRS, CDR2 YFSETQ. Germline trimming cut 4 bases from V and 0 bases from J; bases unmatched to any gene: 7. The CDR3 covers 17 residues. The CDR3 loop reads CASSVTGTGGMNTEAFF. As DNA, the CDR3 is TGCGCCAGCAGCGTAACCGGGACAGGGGGCATGAACACTGAAGCTTTCTTT.

This clonotype has a count of ten or more. The V gene is TRBV20-1, the J gene TRBJ2-7; D could derive from TRBD1 or TRBD2 (6 bases each). Between the trimmed V and J ends, which lost 5 bases and 0 bases, there was a span of 17 bases. From germline, CDR1 is DFQATT and CDR2 SNEGSKA (reference sequence). This CDR3 region has 15 residues. CDR3 region: CSAYRLGGDSYEQYF. Here the CDR3 DNA reads TGCAGTGCTTATCGACTAGGGGGAGACTCCTACGAGCAGTACTTC.

The rearrangement uses TRBV12-3 or TRBV12-4 and TRBJ1-3; 7 bases match TRBD1. The CDR3 is 14 residues long. V lost 7 bases, J lost 4 bases, and 7 bases stayed unmatched. CDR3 sequence reads: CASTPGQRGNTIYF. The DNA for the CDR3 is TGTGCCAGCACTCCGGGACAGAGGGGAAACACCATATATTTT.